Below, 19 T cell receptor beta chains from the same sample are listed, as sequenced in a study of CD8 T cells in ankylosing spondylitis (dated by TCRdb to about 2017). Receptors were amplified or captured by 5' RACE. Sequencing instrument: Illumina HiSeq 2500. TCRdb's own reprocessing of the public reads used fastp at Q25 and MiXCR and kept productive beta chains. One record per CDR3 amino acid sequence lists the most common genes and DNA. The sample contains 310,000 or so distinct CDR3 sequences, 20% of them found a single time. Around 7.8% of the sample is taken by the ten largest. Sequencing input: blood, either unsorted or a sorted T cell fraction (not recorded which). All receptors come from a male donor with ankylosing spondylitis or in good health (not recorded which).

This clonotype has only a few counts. The CDR3 DNA reads as TGTGCCAGCAGCCCAACAGGGGTGGGCACTGAAGCTTTCTTT. Its translation: CASSPTGVGTEAFF. The V and J genes are TRBV12-3 or TRBV12-4 and TRBJ1-1; TRBD1 matches 7 bases. The J segment lost 4 bases and the V segment lost 6 bases, leaving 8 bases of the junction unmatched. CDR3 size: 14 residues.

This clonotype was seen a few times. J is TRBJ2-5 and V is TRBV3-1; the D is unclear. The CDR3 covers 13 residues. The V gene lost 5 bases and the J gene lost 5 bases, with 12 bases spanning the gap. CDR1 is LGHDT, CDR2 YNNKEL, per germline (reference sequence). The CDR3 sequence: CASSYGQTETQYF. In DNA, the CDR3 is TGTGCCAGCAGCTACGGCCAGACGGAGACCCAGTACTTC.

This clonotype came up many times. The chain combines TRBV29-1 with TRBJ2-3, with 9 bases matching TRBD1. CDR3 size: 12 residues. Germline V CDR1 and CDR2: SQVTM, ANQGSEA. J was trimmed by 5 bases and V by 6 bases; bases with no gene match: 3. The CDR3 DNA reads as TGCAGCGTACAGGGGGCCAAAGATACGCAGTATTTT. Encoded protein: CSVQGAKDTQYF.

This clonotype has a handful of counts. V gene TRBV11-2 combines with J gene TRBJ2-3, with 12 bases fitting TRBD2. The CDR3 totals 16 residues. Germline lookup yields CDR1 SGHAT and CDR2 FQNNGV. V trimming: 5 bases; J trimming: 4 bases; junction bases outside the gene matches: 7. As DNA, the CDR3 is TGTGCCAGCAGCCAGACTAGCGGGAGCGGGGCAGATACGCAGTATTTT. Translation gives CASSQTSGSGADTQYF.

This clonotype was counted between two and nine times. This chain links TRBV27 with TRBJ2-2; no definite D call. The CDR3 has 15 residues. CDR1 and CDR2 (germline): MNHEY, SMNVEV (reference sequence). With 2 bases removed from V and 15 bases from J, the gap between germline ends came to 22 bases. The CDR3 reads CASSLSRASIPSVFF. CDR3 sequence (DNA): TGTGCCAGCAGTTTAAGCCGGGCCTCCATTCCTTCCGTGTTTTTT.

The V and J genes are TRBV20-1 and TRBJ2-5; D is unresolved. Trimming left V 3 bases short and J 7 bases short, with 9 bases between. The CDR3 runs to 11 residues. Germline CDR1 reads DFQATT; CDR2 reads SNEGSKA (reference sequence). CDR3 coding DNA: TGCAGTGCTAGTTTCCCCGGGACCCAGTACTTC. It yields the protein CSASFPGTQYF.

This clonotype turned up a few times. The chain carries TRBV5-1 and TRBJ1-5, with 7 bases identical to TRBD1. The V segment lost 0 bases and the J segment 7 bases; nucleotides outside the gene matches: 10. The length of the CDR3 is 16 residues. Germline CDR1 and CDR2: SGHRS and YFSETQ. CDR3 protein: CASSLAERQGGQPQHF. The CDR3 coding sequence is TGCGCCAGCAGCTTGGCAGAGAGACAGGGTGGACAGCCCCAGCATTTT. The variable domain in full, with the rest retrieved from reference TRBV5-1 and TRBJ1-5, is KAGVTQTPRYLIKTRGQQVTLSCSPISGHRSVSWYQQTPGQGLQFLFEYFSETQRNKGNFPGRFSGRQFSNSRSEMNVSTLELGDSALYLCASSLAERQGGQPQHFGDGTRLSIL.

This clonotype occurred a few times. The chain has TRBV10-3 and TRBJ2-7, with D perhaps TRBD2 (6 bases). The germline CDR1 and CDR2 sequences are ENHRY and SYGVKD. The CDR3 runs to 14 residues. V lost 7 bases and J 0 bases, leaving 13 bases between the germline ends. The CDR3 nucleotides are TGTGCCATCAAACGGGACTTCGCCTCCTACGAGCAGTACGTC. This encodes CAIKRDFASYEQYV.

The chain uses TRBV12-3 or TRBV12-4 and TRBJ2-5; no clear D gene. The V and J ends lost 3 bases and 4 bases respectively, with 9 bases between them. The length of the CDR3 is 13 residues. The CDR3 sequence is CASSFVGGETQYF. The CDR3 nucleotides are TGTGCCAGCAGTTTTGTTGGCGGAGAGACCCAGTACTTC.

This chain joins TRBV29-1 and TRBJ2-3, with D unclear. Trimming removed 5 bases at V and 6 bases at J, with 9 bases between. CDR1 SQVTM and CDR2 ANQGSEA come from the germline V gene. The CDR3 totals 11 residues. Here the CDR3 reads CSVTAADTQYF. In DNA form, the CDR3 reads TGCAGCGTTACGGCAGCGGATACGCAGTATTTT.

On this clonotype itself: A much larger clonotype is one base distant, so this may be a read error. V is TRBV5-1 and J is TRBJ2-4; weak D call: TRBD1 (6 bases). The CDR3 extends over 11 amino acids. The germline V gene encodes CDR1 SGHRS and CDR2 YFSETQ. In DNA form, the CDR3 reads TGCGCCAGCAGACAGGGAAACATTCAGAACTTC. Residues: CASRQGNIQNF.

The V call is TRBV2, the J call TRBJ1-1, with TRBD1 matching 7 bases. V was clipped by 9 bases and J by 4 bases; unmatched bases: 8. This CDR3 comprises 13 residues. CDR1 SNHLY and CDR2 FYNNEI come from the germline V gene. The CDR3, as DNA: TGTGCCAGGACCCGGGACAGTGCCACTGAAGCTTTCTTT. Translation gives CARTRDSATEAFF. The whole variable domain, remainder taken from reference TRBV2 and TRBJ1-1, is EPEVTQTPSHQVTQMGQEVILRCVPISNHLYFYWYRQILGQKVEFLVSFYNNEISEKSEIFDDQFSVERPDGSNFTLKIRSTKLEDSAMYFCARTRDSATEAFFGQGTRLTVV.

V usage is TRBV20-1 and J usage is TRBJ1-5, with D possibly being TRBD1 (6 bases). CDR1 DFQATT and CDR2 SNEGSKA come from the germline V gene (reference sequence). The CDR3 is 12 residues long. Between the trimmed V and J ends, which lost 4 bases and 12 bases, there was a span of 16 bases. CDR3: CSANHGTLLQHF. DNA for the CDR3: TGCAGTGCTAACCACGGGACACTGCTCCAGCATTTT.

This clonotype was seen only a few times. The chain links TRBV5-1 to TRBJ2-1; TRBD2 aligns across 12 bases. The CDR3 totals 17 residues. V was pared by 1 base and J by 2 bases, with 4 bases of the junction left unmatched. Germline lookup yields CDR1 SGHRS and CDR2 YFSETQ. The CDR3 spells CASSLFASGGAYNEQFF. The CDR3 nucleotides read TGCGCCAGCAGCTTGTTCGCTAGCGGGGGGGCCTACAATGAGCAGTTCTTC.

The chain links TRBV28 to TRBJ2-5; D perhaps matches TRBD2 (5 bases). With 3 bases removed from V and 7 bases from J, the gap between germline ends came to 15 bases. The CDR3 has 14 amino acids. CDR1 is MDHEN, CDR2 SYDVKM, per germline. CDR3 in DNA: TGTGCCAGCAGTTTTGGCGGAGGAGGCAGGACCCAGTACTTC. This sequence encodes CASSFGGGGRTQYF.

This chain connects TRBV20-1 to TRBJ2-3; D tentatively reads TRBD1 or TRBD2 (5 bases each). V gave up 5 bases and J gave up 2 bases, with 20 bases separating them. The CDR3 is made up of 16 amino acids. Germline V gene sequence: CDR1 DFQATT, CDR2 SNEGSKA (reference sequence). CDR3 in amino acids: CSARDLVRALTDTQYF. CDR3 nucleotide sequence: TGCAGTGCTCGGGACCTTGTACGGGCGCTCACAGATACGCAGTATTTT.

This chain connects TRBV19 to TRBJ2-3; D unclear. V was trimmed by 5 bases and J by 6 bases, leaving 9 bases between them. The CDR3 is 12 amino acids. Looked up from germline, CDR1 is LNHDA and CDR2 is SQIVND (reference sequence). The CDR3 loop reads CASSVPRDTQYF. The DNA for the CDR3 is TGTGCCAGTAGTGTCCCTAGGGATACGCAGTATTTT.

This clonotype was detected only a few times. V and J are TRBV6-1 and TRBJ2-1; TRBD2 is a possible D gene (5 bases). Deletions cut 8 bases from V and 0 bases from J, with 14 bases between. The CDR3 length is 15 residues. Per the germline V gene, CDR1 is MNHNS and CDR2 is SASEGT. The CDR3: CASRREFYSYNEQFF. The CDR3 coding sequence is TGTGCCAGCCGTAGGGAGTTCTACTCCTACAATGAGCAGTTCTTC.

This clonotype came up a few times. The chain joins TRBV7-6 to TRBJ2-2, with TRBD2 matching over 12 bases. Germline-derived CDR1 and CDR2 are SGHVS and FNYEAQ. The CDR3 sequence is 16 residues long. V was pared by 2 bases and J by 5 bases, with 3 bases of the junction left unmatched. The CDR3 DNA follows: TGTGCCAGCAGCTTACCGGGACTAGCGGGTACCGGGGAGCTGTTTTTT. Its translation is CASSLPGLAGTGELFF.